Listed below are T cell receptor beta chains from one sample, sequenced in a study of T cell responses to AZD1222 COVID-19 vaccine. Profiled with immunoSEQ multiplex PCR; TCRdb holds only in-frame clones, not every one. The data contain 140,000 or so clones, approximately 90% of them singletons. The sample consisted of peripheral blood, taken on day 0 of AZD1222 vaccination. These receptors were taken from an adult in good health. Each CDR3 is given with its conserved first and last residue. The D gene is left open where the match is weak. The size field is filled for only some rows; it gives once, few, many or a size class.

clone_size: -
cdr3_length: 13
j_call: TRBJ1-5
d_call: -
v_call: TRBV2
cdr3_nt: TGTGCCAGCAAGGCGGAGGGCAATCAGCCCCAGCATTTT
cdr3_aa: CASKAEGNQPQHF

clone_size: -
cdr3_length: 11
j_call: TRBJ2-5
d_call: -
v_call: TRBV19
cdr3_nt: TGTGCCAGTAGTATAAAAGAGACCCAGTACTTC
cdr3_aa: CASSIKETQYF

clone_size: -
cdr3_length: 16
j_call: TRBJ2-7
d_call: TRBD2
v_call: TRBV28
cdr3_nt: TGTGCCAGCAGTCCGCGGACTAGCGGGATTTCCTACGAGCAGTACTTC
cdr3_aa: CASSPRTSGISYEQYF

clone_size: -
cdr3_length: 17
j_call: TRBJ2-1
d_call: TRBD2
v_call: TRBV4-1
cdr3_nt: TGCGCCAGCAGCCAAGCTCCGACTAGCGGGAGGGTCAATGAGCAGTTCTTC
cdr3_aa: CASSQAPTSGRVNEQFF

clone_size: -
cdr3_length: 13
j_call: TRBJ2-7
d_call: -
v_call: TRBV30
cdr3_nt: TGTGCCTGGAGGGAACCCGCAGCTCGCGAGCAGTACTTC
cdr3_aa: CAWREPAAREQYF

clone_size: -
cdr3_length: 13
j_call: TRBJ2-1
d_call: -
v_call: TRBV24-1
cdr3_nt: TGTGCCACCAGGGGGGGTACCGACAATGAGCAGTTCTTC
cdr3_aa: CATRGGTDNEQFF

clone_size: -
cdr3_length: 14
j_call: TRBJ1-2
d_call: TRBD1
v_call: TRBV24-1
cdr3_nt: TGTGCCACCAGTGATCCGGGGACAGATTATGGCTACACCTTC
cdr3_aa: CATSDPGTDYGYTF

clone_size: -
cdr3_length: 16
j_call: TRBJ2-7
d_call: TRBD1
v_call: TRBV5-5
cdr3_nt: TGTGCCAGCAGTGTACAGGGGGCTCCGGTTTCCTACGAGCAGTACTTC
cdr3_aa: CASSVQGAPVSYEQYF

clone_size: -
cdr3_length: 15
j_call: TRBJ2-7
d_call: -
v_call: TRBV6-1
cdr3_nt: TGTGCCAGCAGTGACGGGACCGGAGGAAGGTACGAGCAGTACTTC
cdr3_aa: CASSDGTGGRYEQYF

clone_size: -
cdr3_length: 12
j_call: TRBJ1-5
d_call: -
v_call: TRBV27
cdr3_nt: TGTGCCAGCAGTCCCATGGGTCAGCCCCAGCATTTT
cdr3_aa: CASSPMGQPQHF

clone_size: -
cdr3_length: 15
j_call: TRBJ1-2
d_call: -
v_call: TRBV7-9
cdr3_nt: TGTGCCAGCAGCTTAGGGCAGGGAGCCGCTGCGCGCTACACCTTC
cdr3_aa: CASSLGQGAAARYTF

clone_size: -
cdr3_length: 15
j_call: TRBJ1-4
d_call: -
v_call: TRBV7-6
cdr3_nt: TGTGCCAGCAGTCGGGGTCCTTCAACTAATGAAAAACTGTTTTTT
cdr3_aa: CASSRGPSTNEKLFF

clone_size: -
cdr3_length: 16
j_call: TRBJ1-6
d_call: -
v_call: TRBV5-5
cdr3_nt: TGTGCCAGCAGGCCCCGGGACACGATTTATAATTCACCCCTCCACTTT
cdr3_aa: CASRPRDTIYNSPLHF

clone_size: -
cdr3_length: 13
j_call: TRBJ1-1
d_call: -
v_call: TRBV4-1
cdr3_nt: TGCGCCAGCAGCGTCTACGGGGAGTCTGAAGCTTTCTTT
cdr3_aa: CASSVYGESEAFF

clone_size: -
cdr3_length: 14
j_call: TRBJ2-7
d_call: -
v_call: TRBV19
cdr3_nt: TGTGCCAGTAGCCCTACAGGGGACTACGACGAGCAGTACTTC
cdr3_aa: CASSPTGDYDEQYF

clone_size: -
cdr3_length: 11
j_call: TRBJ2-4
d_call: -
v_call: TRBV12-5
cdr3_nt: TGTGCTAGTGGGAGGGGGAACATTCAGTACTTC
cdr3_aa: CASGRGNIQYF

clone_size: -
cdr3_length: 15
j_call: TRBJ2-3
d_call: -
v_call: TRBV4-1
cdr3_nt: TGCGCCAGCGGGGTTCCGGGCGGACGGTTGGATACGCAGTATTTT
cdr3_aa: CASGVPGGRLDTQYF

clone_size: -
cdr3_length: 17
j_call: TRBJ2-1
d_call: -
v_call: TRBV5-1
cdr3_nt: TGCGCCAGCACGGTAACAACCGGGACCCAAAGGGACAATGAGCAGTTCTTC
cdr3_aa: CASTVTTGTQRDNEQFF

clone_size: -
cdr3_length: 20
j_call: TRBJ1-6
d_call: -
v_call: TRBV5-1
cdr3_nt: TGCGCCAGCAGCCAGACGTCAGGCCGGGACCGGGACTACTATAATTCACCCCTCCACTTT
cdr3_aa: CASSQTSGRDRDYYNSPLHF

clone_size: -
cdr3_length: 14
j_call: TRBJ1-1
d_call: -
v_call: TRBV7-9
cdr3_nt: TGTGCCAGCAGCTTAGTTCAGGGCGGAACTGAAGCTTTCTTT
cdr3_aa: CASSLVQGGTEAFF

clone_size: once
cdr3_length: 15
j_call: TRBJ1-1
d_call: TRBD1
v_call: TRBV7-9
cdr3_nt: TGTGCCAGCAGCCACGGGACAGGGGGCATGGGTGAAGCTTTCTTT
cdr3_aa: CASSHGTGGMGEAFF

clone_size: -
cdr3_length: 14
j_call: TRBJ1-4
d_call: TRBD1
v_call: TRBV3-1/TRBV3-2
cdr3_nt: TGTGCCAGCAGCCACAGGACAGGGCATGAAAAACTGTTTTTT
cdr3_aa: CASSHRTGHEKLFF

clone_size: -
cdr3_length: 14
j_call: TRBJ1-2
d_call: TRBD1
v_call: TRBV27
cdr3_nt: TGTGCCAGCAGAGCGACAGGGGGCGCTTATGGCTACACCTTC
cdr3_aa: CASRATGGAYGYTF

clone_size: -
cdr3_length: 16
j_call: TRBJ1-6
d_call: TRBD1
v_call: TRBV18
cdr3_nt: TGTGCCAGCTCACCCCCCGGGACAGGGATGCGATCACCCCTCCACTTT
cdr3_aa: CASSPPGTGMRSPLHF

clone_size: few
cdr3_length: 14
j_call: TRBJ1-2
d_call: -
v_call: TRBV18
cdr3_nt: TGTGCCAGCTCACCACCGACAGAAAGCTATGGCTACACCTTC
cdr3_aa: CASSPPTESYGYTF

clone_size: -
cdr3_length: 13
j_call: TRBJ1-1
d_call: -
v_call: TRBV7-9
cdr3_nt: TGTGCCAGCAGCTGGTTTTATGACACTGAAGCTTTCTTT
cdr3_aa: CASSWFYDTEAFF

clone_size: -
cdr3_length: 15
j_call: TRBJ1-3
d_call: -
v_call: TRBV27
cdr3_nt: TGTGCCAGCAGTTTCTTGGGGAGGCCTGGAAACACCATATATTTT
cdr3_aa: CASSFLGRPGNTIYF

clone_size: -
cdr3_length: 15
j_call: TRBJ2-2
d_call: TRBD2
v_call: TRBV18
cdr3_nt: TGTGCCAGCTCCTCAGCGGGAGCTGGCACCGGGGAGCTGTTTTTT
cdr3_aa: CASSSAGAGTGELFF

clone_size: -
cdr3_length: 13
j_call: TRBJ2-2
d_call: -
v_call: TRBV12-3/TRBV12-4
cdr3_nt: TGTGCCAGCAATGAAGGGAACACCGGGGAGCTGTTTTTT
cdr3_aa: CASNEGNTGELFF

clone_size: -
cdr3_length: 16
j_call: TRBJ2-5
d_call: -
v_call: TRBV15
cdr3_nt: TGTGCCACCAGCAGAGCCTCCTCCGGGCCCCAAGAGACCCAGTACTTC
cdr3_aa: CATSRASSGPQETQYF

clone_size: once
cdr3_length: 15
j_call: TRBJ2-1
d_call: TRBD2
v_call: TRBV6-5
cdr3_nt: TGTGCCAGCAGTAGAACTAGCGGGACCCTCAATGAGCAGTTCTTC
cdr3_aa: CASSRTSGTLNEQFF

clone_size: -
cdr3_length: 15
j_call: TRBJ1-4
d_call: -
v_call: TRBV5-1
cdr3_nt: TGCGCCAGCAGCTATTGGGATCCCACTAATGAAAAACTGTTTTTT
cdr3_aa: CASSYWDPTNEKLFF

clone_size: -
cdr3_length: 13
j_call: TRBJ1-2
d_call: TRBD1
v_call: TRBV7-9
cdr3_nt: TGTGCCAGCAGCTTAGAGGGACAGGGTGACTACACCTTC
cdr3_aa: CASSLEGQGDYTF

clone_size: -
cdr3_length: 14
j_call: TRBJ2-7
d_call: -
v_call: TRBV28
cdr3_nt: TGTGCCAGTTTAAGGAATAGCGGAACCTACGAGCAGTACTTC
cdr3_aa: CASLRNSGTYEQYF

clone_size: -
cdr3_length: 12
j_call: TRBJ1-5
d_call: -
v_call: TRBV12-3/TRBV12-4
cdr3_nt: TGTGCCAGCAGTTTAAGTTTGTCGCCCCAGCATTTT
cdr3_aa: CASSLSLSPQHF

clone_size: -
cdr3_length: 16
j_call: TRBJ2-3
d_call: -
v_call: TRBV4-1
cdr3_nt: TGCGCCAGCAGCCAAGATCCCCGACCCACTACAGATACGCAGTATTTT
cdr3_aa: CASSQDPRPTTDTQYF

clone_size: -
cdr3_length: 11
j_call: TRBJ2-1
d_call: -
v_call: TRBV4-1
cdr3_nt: TGCGCCAGCACGGCTAGGGGTGAGCAGTTCTTC
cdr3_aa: CASTARGEQFF

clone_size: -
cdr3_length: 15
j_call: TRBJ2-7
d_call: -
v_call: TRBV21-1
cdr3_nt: TGTGCCAGCAGCATGACAGGACTGAGCTCCTACGAGCAGTACTTC
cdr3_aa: CASSMTGLSSYEQYF

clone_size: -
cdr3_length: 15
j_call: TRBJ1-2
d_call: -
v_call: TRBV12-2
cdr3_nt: TGTGCAAGTCGCTTAACTGGGGAGGTGGGCTATGGCTACACCTTC
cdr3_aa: CASRLTGEVGYGYTF

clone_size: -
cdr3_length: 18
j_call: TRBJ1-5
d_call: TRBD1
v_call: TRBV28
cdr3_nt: TGTGCCAGTCTCGAGATTTCCGGGACAGGGGGAAGCAATCAGCCCCAGCATTTT
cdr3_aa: CASLEISGTGGSNQPQHF

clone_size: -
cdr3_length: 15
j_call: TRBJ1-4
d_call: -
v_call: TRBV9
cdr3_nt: TGTGCCAGCAGCCTCGGACAGAATATCAATGAAAAACTGTTTTTT
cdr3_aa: CASSLGQNINEKLFF

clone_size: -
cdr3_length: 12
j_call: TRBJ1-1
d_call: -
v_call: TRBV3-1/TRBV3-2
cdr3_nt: TGTGCCAGCAGCCAAGTGGCCGGACAAGCTTTCTTT
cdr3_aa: CASSQVAGQAFF

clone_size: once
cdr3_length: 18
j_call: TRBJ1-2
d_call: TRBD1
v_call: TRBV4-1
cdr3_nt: TGCGCCAGCAGCCAGGGGGGACAGGGGCCGGGTAAGGACTATGGCTACACCTTC
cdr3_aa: CASSQGGQGPGKDYGYTF

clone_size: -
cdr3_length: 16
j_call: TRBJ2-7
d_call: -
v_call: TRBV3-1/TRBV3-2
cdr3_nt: TGTGCCAGCAGCCAAGTTGTGGGGAGGGGGGACTACGAGCAGTACTTC
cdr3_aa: CASSQVVGRGDYEQYF

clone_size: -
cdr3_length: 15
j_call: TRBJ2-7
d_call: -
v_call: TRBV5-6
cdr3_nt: TGTGCCAGCAGCTTGGCCGAGGGACTCCTCTACGAGCAGTACTTC
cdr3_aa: CASSLAEGLLYEQYF

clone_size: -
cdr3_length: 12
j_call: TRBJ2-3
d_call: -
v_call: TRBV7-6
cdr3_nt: TGTGCCAGCAGTTCCCTCACAGATACGCAGTATTTT
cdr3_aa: CASSSLTDTQYF

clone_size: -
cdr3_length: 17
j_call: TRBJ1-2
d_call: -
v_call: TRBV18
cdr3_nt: TGTGCCAGCTCAAGGGTTGTAGGGGCCTCGGAACACTATGGCTACACCTTC
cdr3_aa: CASSRVVGASEHYGYTF